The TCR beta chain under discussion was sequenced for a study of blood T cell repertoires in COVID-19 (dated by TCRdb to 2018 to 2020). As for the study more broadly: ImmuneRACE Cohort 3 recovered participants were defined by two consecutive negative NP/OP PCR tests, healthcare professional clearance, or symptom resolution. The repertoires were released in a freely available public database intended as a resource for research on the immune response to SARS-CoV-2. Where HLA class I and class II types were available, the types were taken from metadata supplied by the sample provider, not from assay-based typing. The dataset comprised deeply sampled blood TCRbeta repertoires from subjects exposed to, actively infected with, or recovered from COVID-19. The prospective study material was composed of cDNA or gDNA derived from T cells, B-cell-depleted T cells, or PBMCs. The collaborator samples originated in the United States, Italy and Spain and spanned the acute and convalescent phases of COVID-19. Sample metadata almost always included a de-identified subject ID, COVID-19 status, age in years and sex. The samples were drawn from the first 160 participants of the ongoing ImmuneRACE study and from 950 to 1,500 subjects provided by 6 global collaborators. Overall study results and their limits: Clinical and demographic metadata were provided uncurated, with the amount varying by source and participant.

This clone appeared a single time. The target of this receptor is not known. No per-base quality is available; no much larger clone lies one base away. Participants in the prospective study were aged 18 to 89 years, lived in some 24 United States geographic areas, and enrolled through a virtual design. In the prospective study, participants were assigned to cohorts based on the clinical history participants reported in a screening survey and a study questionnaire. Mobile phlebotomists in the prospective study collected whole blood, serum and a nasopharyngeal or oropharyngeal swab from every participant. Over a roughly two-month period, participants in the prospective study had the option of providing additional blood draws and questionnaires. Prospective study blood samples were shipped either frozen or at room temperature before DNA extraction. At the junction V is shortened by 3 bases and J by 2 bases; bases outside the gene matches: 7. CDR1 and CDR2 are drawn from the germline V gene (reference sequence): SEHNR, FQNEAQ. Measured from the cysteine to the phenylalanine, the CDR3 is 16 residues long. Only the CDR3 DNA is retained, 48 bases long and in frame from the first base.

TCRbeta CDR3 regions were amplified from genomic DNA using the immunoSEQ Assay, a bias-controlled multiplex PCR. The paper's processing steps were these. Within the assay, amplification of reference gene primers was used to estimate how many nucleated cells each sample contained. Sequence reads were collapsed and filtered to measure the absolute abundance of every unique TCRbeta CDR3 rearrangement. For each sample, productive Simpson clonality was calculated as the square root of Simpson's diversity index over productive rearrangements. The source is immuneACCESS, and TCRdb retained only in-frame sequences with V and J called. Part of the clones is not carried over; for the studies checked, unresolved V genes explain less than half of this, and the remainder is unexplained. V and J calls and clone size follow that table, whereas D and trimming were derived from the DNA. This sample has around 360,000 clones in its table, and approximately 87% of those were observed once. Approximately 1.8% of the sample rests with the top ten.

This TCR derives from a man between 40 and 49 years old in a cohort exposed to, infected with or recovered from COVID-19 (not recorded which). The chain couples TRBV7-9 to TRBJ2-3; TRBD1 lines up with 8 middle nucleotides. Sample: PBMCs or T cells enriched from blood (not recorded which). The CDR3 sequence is CASSLIGTGNTDTQYF. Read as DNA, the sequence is TGTGCCAGCAGCTTGATTGGGACAGGTAACACAGATACGCAGTATTTT.